Sequencing of this T cell receptor beta chain was carried out in a study of beta chain features in type 1 diabetes. Study summary: When patients were set against healthy donors, age, gender and cell yields were similar. Study-level points and caveats: The naive, central memory and Treg TCRB repertoires looked more alike in patients than they did in healthy donors. cDNA sequencing could over-represent cells with high TCR expression. For Type 1 diabetes patients, all four CD4+ subsets carried TCRB CDR3s that were moderately but significantly shorter.

This clone was picked up a small number of times. The antigen is undetermined. Expressed TCRB transcripts were sequenced because the entire RNA isolate underwent reverse transcription. The study sequenced naive, central memory and regulatory T cell samples to an average of around 3.5 million reads. Produced via immunoSEQ multiplex PCR; TCRdb's table is partial and in-frame only. The table shows roughly 340,000 clones, with 13% occurring only once. The sample comprised naive CD4+ T cells from blood. The clonotype comes from a woman younger than 30 with type 1 diabetes.

CDR3 nucleotides: TGTGCCAGCAGCTTAGTTGGCAGGATCGAGTTCTTC. Its protein product is CASSLVGRIEFF. The V call is TRBV7-9, the J call TRBJ2-1; D is unresolved. V was pared by 1 base and J by 14 bases, with 12 bases between. Per germline, CDR1 SEHNR and CDR2 FQNEAQ (reference sequence). The CDR3 covers 12 residues.